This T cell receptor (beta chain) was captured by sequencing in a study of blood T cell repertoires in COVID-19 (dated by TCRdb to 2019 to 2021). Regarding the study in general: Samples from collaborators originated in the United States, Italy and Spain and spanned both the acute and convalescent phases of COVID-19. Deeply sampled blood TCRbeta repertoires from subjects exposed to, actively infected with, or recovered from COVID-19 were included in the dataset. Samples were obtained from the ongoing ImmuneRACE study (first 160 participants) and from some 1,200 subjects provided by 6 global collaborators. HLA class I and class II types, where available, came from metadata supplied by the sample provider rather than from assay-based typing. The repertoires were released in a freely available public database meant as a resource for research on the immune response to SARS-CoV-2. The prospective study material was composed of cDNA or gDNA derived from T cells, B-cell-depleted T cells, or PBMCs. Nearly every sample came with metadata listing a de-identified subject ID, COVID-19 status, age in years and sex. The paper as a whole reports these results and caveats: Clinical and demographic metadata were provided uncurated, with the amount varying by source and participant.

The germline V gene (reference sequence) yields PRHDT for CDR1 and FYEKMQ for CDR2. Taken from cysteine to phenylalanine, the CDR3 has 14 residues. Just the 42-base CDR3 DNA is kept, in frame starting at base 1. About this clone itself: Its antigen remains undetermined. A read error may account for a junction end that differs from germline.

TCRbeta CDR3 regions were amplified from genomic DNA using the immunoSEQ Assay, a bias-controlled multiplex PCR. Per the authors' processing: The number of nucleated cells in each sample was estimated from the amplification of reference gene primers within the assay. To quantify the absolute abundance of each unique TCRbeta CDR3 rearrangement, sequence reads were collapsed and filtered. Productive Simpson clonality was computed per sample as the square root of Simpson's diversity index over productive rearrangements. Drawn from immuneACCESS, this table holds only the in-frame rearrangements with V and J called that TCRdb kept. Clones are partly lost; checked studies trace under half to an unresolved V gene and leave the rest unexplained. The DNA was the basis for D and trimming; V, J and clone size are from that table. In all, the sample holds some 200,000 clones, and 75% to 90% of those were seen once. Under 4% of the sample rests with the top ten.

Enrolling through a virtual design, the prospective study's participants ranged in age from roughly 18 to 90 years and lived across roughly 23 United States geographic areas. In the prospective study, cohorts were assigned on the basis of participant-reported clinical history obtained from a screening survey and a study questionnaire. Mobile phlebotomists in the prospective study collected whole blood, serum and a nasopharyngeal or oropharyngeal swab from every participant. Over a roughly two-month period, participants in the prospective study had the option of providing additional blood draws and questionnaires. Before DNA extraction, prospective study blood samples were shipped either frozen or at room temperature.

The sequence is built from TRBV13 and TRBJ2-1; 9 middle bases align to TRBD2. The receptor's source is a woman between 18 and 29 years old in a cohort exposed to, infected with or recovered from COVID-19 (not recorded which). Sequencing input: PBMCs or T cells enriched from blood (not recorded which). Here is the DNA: TGTGCCAGCAGCACCTGGACTAGCGACAATGGGCAGTTCTTC. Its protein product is CASSTWTSDNGQFF.